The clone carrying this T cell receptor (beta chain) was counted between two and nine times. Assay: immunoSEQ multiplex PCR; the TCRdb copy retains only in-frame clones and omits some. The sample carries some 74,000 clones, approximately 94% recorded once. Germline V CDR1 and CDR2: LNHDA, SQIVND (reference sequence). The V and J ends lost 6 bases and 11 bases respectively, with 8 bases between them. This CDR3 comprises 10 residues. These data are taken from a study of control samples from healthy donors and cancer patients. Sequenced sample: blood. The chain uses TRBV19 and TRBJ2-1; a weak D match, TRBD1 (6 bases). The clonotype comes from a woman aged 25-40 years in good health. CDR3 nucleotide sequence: TGTGCCAGTAGCCGGGACAAGCAGTTCTTC. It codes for CASSRDKQFF.